This T cell receptor (beta chain) was identified during a study of spatial heterogeneity in lung cancer (dated by TCRdb to the late 2010s). Notes on the research overall: Samples were obtained from fewer than 80 patients with early-stage, untreated non-small cell lung cancer from the lung TRACERx cohort. Follow-up PBMC samples were sequenced whenever available, with the median time to follow-up being around 2 years after resection. Beta-chain transcripts were consistently detected in greater numbers than alpha-chain transcripts, which likely reflects a higher abundance of beta-chain transcripts. In the raw uncorrected reads, each unique combination of TCR and UMI appeared more than ten times on average. The study quantitatively compared TCR alpha and beta repertoires across multiple tumor regions, matched nontumor lung and blood in non-small cell lung cancer. Nonsynonymous mutation counts, determined by whole-exome sequencing of tumor tissue, were related to TCR repertoire features. Both alpha and beta chains were TCR-sequenced in around 220 tumor regions, approximately 68 matched nontumor lung samples and 45 to 60 PBMC samples obtained at surgery.

As for this clonotype: It has no known antigen specificity. One base away there is no much larger clone; base qualities are not given.

The library came from 5' RACE. The sequencer listed for this sample is NextSeq 500. To allow correction of PCR and sequencing errors, the TCR library protocol tagged every TCR cDNA molecule with a unique molecular identifier. The published analysis was carried out like this. TCR identification, UMI-based error correction and CDR3 extraction were performed with Decombinator tools. Expanded TCRs were defined as those above a frequency of 2 per 1,000, corresponding to the top 1% of the tumor frequency distribution. Renyi diversity was calculated using the R vegan package after each repertoire was subsampled 100 times to 5,000 TCRs. To build CDR3 similarity networks, amino acid triplet string-kernel similarity was used, and CDR3s were connected when their pairwise similarity was above 0.82. Starting from the raw public reads, TCRdb applied fastp trimming at Q25, assembled clones with MiXCR and retained in-frame beta chains. A single entry per CDR3 protein holds the most common genes and DNA from its merged rows. TCRdb's processing, not the authors' own work, is the source of the V and J calls. The sample data list about 120,000 distinct CDR3 sequences, and 11% of these were observed just once. Roughly 24% of the sample is taken by the ten largest.

V lost 4 bases and J lost 2 bases, and the count of bases not matched to a germline gene is 4. CDR3 length: 15 amino acids, cysteine to phenylalanine. CDR3 DNA is the only sequence kept; it has 45 bases, read in frame from the first base. Reading the germline V gene gives CDR1 SGHRS and CDR2 YFSETQ. Per the publication, the time point label means: blood at routine non-recurrence follow-up after resection. TCR sequencing used whole RNA extracted from tumor and nontumor lung tissue, or from cryopreserved PBMC samples, without cell sorting. Only patients with enough RNA available from two or more tumor regions were chosen for TCR sequencing. The research as a whole found: Ubiquitous expanded tumor TCRs were detected in blood more often at tumor resection than at routine follow-up. Confirming at a functional level the hypothesis that regional TCRs recognize regional mutations was considered to require additional single-cell paired TCR alpha and beta sequencing. Only 14 patients were included in the comparisons of baseline and follow-up blood repertoires.

The TCR was taken from a female donor with early-stage non-small cell lung cancer. Recombination linked TRBV5-1 to TRBJ2-7, and TRBD2 matches 12 of the central bases. Sequences were derived from PBMCs, sampled at follow-up. The CDR3 protein is CASSVGLAGTYEQYF. In nucleotide form, the sequence is TGCGCCAGCAGCGTCGGACTAGCGGGAACCTACGAGCAGTACTTC.